Below are 15 T cell receptor beta chains sequenced from a single sample in a study of T cell responses to AZD1222 COVID-19 vaccine. TCRdb's copy holds only in-frame clones and misses some; the assay was immunoSEQ multiplex PCR. Of 140,000 or so clones detected, just under 95% appear once; the ten largest clones hold 10% to 15%. Sequences were derived from peripheral blood, sampled after recovery from COVID-19. The source is an adult who had recovered from COVID-19.

In DNA, the CDR3 is TGTGCCAGCAGGGAGACGCGGACAGGATGGAGCTCCTACGAGCAGTACTTC. Protein product: CASRETRTGWSSYEQYF. The chain carries TRBV28 and TRBJ2-7, with TRBD1 identical over 7 bases. Germline assignment: CDR1 MDHEN and CDR2 SYDVKM. V shed 6 bases and J 0 bases; nucleotides not matched to a gene: 14. There are 17 residues in the CDR3.

V usage is TRBV2 and J usage is TRBJ2-1; the match to TRBD2 covers 9 bases. Germline V gene sequence: CDR1 SNHLY, CDR2 FYNNEI. The CDR3 length is 17 residues. Unmatched junction bases numbered 13, after V lost 7 bases and J lost 3 bases. CDR3 DNA: TGTGCCAGCAAAACAGGGCTAGCGGGACATTTCTACAATGAGCAGTTCTTC. Amino acids: CASKTGLAGHFYNEQFF.

The chain has TRBV7-2 and TRBJ2-7, with 11 bases identical to TRBD1. Unmatched junction bases numbered 7, after V lost 5 bases and J lost 7 bases. Germline CDR1 SGHTA, CDR2 FQGNSA. The CDR3 runs 14 residues. In nucleotides, the CDR3 is TGTGCCAGCAGCCCCGGGACAGGGGGTCGGGAGCAGTACTTC. This gives the protein CASSPGTGGREQYF.

V and J are TRBV19 and TRBJ2-3; D unclear. Trimming left V 2 bases short and J 2 bases short, with 8 bases between. This CDR3 region has 14 residues. The germline V gene encodes CDR1 LNHDA and CDR2 SQIVND (reference sequence). The CDR3 protein is CASSIKGPTDTQYF. The CDR3 DNA reads as TGTGCCAGTAGTATAAAGGGCCCCACAGATACGCAGTATTTT. The full variable domain, its missing parts supplied by reference TRBV19 and TRBJ2-3, is DGGITQSPKYLFRKEGQNVTLSCEQNLNHDAMYWYRQDPGQGLRLIYYSQIVNDFQKGDIAEGYSVSREKKESFPLTVTSAQKNPTAFYLCASSIKGPTDTQYFGPGTRLTVL.

The chain joins TRBV7-6 to TRBJ2-5, with 8 nucleotides matching TRBD1. The CDR3 length is 16 residues. Germline V gives CDR1 SGHVS, CDR2 FNYEAQ. V trimming: 3 bases; J trimming: 5 bases; junction bases outside the gene matches: 11. The CDR3 bases are TGTGCCAGCAGCTTCCTAGGAGACAGGGGTAGGGAGACCCAGTACTTC. Its protein product is CASSFLGDRGRETQYF.

J is TRBJ2-7 and V is TRBV28, with 10 bases identical to TRBD1. CDR3 length: 15 amino acids. CDR1 and CDR2 (germline): MDHEN, SYDVKM. The trim removed 5 bases at V and 2 bases at J, leaving 6 bases unmatched. The CDR3 sequence: CASSLRTGGAYEQYF. For the CDR3, the DNA is TGTGCCAGCAGTCTTAGGACAGGGGGTGCCTACGAGCAGTACTTC.

This clone appeared once. J is TRBJ1-2 and V is TRBV3-1 (or the pseudogene TRBV3-2); 8 positions agree with TRBD1. The V gene's germline CDR1 is LGHDT and CDR2 YNNKEL (reference sequence). The CDR3 covers 15 residues. Trimming took 4 bases from V and 2 from J; bases not matched to a gene: 6. The CDR3 bases are TGTGCCAGCAGCCCAGCAGCAGGGGGCAACTATGGCTACACCTTC. This translates into CASSPAAGGNYGYTF.

The chain links TRBV5-6 to TRBJ2-7, with TRBD2 matching over 10 bases. The CDR3 contains 16 residues. V lost 4 bases and J lost 1; bases outside the gene matches: 8. The germline V gene encodes CDR1 SGHDT and CDR2 YYEEEE. The CDR3 loop is CASSTLRTSGSYEQYF. In DNA, the CDR3 is TGTGCCAGCAGCACCCTCCGGACTAGCGGTTCCTACGAGCAGTACTTC.

The chain combines TRBV7-2 with TRBJ2-7; 7 nucleotides agree with TRBD2. This CDR3 contains 17 residues. With V trimmed by 1 base and J by 9 bases, 18 bases remained unmatched. The germline V gene encodes CDR1 SGHTA and CDR2 FQGNSA. The CDR3 is CASSLVIGGSGNHGQYF. The CDR3 DNA reads as TGTGCCAGCAGCTTAGTCATCGGGGGGAGCGGGAATCATGGGCAGTACTTC.

The rearrangement joins TRBV30 to TRBJ2-3; tentatively, D is TRBD1 (5 bases). The CDR3 totals 13 residues. With 1 base removed from V and 6 bases from J, the gap between germline ends came to 11 bases. The germline gives CDR1 GTSNPN, CDR2 SVGIG (reference sequence). The CDR3 DNA reads as TGTGCCTGGAGTGACGTCTCAGGGGATACGCAGTATTTT. It is translated as CAWSDVSGDTQYF.

This chain links TRBV2 with TRBJ1-1; D is perhaps TRBD1 (5 bases). The germline gives CDR1 SNHLY, CDR2 FYNNEI. CDR3 size: 14 residues. Trimming pared 6 bases from V and 4 bases from J, leaving 15 bases between. This chain's CDR3 is CASRATHGATEAFF. The CDR3 DNA reads as TGTGCCAGCAGGGCTACCCACGGGGCCACTGAAGCTTTCTTT.

This chain joins TRBV5-6 and TRBJ2-7, with D possibly matching TRBD2 (5 bases). Germline CDR1 SGHDT, CDR2 YYEEEE. The V end was cut by 4 bases, the J end by 3 bases, with 17 bases between. The CDR3 runs 15 residues. CDR3 sequence reads: CASSPGINIDYEQYF. CDR3 DNA sequence: TGTGCCAGCAGCCCGGGAATAAACATAGACTACGAGCAGTACTTC.

The chain recombines TRBV7-3 with TRBJ2-2; D is unclear. With 0 bases removed from V and 8 bases from J, the gap between germline ends came to 1 base. The CDR3 consists of 11 residues. CDR1 is SGHTA, CDR2 FQGTGA, per germline. CDR3 DNA sequence: TGTGCCAGCAGCTTAACAGGGGAGCTGTTTTTT. The encoded protein is CASSLTGELFF.

This rearrangement joins TRBV10-1 to TRBJ1-6, with D perhaps matching TRBD1 (6 bases). Germline V gene lookup returns CDR1 WNHNN and CDR2 SYGVQD (reference sequence). The CDR3 has 18 amino acids. Trimming took 2 bases from V and 10 from J, leaving 24 bases between them. CDR3: CASSEMTPGEVRISPLHF. The CDR3 nucleotides are TGCGCCAGCAGTGAGATGACACCAGGGGAAGTGAGAATCTCACCCCTCCACTTT.

The V gene is TRBV5-1, the J gene TRBJ2-1; tentatively, D is TRBD1 (7 bases). Trimming took off 0 bases at V and 3 bases at J, with 10 bases between the two ends. The length of the CDR3 is 15 residues. Germline V CDR1 and CDR2: SGHRS, YFSETQ. CDR3 nucleotides: TGCGCCAGCAGCTTGGGTCAGGGGGGCTACAATGAGCAGTTCTTC. This encodes CASSLGQGGYNEQFF.